These 19 T cell receptor beta chains originate from one sample sequenced in a study of T cells expressing NK-cell markers. TCRdb reprocessed the 5' RACE reads, with one entry per CDR3 protein and no DNA. This sample's clone table lists about 540,000 distinct CDR3 sequences. The sequenced sample was blood T cells: a sorted CD56 or NKG2C T cell subset, CD4+ or CD8+ T cells, or bulk PBMC T cells (not recorded which). The receptors come from a man between 18 and 29 years old in good health.

The chain employs TRBV7-2 and TRBJ2-1; TCRdb designates TRBD1, a call that cannot be tested without DNA. CDR1 SGHTA and CDR2 FQGNSA come from the germline V gene. CDR3 size: 17 residues. CDR3 amino acids: CASSPQTGRGRNNEQFF. Full variable domain (missing parts from reference TRBV7-2 and TRBJ2-1): GAGVSQSPSNKVTEKGKDVELRCDPISGHTALYWYRQSLGQGLEFLIYFQGNSAPDKSGLPSDRFSAERTGGSVSTLTIQRTQQEDSAVYLCASSPQTGRGRNNEQFFGPGTRLTVL.

The chain carries TRBV27 and TRBJ2-5; without DNA, the TCRdb call of TRBD2 cannot be checked. The CDR3 has 15 amino acids. Germline V CDR1 and CDR2: MNHEY, SMNVEV (reference sequence). The CDR3 protein is CASSMTSGRGETQYF.

The V gene is TRBV4-2, the J gene TRBJ2-2. The CDR3 is made up of 16 amino acids. The germline V gene encodes CDR1 LGHNA and CDR2 YNFKEQ. The CDR3 spells CASSQDETRNTGELFF.

The chain joins TRBV10-3 to TRBJ2-2; as DNA is missing, the TRBD2 call by TCRdb cannot be tested. Germline CDR1 is ENHRY and CDR2 is SYGVKD. There are 16 residues in the CDR3. CDR3 amino acids: CAIRPTSGSSPGELFF.

The chain carries TRBV7-9 and TRBJ1-3; TCRdb names TRBD1, which stays unverified in the absence of DNA. There are 14 residues in the CDR3. CDR1 is SEHNR, CDR2 FQNEAQ, per germline (reference sequence). The CDR3: CASSRWGSGNTIYF.

The rearrangement links TRBV20-1 to TRBJ2-1; the TRBD1 assignment by TCRdb is unverifiable without DNA. CDR1 and CDR2 from the germline V gene are DFQATT and SNEGSKA (reference sequence). The CDR3 consists of 14 residues. CDR3 loop: CSATGLGAVNEQFF.

The chain has TRBV10-2 and TRBJ2-5; no DNA is available, so the TRBD1 call from TCRdb remains unchecked. The V gene's germline CDR1 is WSHSY and CDR2 SAAADI. CDR3 length: 14 residues. The CDR3 here is CASSESKQGWTQYF.

This sequence joins TRBV4-3 and TRBJ2-1; lacking DNA, the TRBD2 call made by TCRdb goes unchecked. The CDR3 is 18 amino acids. Germline loops: CDR1 LGHNA, CDR2 YSLEER. The CDR3 loop reads CASSYNPPGAGVDNEQFF.

The gene calls are TRBV20-1 and TRBJ2-1; the TCRdb call, TRBD2, lacks DNA for checking. Per the germline V gene, CDR1 is DFQATT and CDR2 is SNEGSKA (reference sequence). The CDR3 runs to 15 residues. This CDR3 reads CSAGTDERPYNEQFF.

The chain employs TRBV25-1 and TRBJ1-1; the TCRdb call, TRBD1, lacks DNA for checking. In germline, CDR1 is MGHDK, CDR2 SYGVNS. CDR3 length: 13 amino acids. The CDR3 region is CASSGTVGTEAFF.

V and J are TRBV18 and TRBJ2-1; the TRBD2 assignment by TCRdb is unverifiable without DNA. Germline V gene lookup returns CDR1 KGHSH and CDR2 LQKENI. CDR3 length: 16 residues. This chain's CDR3 is CASSPRTSGSTNEQFF.

This chain links TRBV18 with TRBJ1-6; TCRdb's D call, TRBD1, is unchecked because there is no DNA. This CDR3 spans 12 amino acids. Germline V CDR1 and CDR2: KGHSH, LQKENI. CDR3 region: CASSLEDMTLHF.

The chain carries TRBV9 and TRBJ2-5. The CDR3 loop spans 13 amino acids. The germline V gene encodes CDR1 SGDLS and CDR2 YYNGEE. CDR3 region: CASSVEGLETQYF.

The chain couples TRBV29-1 to TRBJ1-2. Per the germline V gene, CDR1 is SQVTM and CDR2 is ANQGSEA. The CDR3 has 13 residues. The CDR3 protein is CSVRAPQGSGYTF.

The chain is built from TRBV5-1 and TRBJ2-1; there is no DNA to check the TCRdb D call of TRBD2. The CDR3 runs 15 residues. Germline CDR1 and CDR2: SGHRS and YFSETQ. The CDR3 here is CASSLMASGRGEQFF.

The rearrangement joins TRBV28 to TRBJ1-5; checking the TCRdb D call of TRBD1 is not possible without DNA. CDR3 length: 15 amino acids. Germline CDR1 MDHEN, CDR2 SYDVKM. The CDR3 sequence is CASSSARGDAQPQHF.

The genes are TRBV5-6 and TRBJ1-2. The CDR3 is 17 residues long. CDR1 is SGHDT and CDR2 is YYEEEE in the germline V gene. The CDR3 is CASSLEHWSSTNYGYTF.

The chain employs TRBV7-8 and TRBJ2-7; TCRdb calls TRBD1, which cannot be checked without DNA. The CDR3 extends over 16 amino acids. Germline CDR1 reads SGHVS; CDR2 reads FQNEAQ. The CDR3 sequence: CASSSSRGQGTYEQYF.

The chain is built from TRBV19 and TRBJ2-1. This CDR3 region has 14 residues. The germline V gene encodes CDR1 LNHDA and CDR2 SQIVND (reference sequence). CDR3 protein: CASSPFSRSGEQFF. The whole variable domain, remainder taken from reference TRBV19 and TRBJ2-1, is DGGITQSPKYLFRKEGQNVTLSCEQNLNHDAMYWYRQDPGQGLRLIYYSQIVNDFQKGDIAEGYSVSREKKESFPLTVTSAQKNPTAFYLCASSPFSRSGEQFFGPGTRLTVL.